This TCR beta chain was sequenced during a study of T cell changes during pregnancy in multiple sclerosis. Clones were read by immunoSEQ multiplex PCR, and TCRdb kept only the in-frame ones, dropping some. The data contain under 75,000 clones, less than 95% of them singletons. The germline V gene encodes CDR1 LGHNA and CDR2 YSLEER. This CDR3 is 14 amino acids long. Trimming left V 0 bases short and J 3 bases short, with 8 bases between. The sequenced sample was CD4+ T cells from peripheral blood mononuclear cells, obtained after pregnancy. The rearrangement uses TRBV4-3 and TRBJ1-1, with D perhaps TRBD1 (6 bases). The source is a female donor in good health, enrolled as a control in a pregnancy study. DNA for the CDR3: TGCGCCAGCAGCCAAGATCAGGGGTACACTGAAGCTTTCTTT. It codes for CASSQDQGYTEAFF.